This entry lists 21 T cell receptor beta chains sequenced from one sample in a study of T cells in Graves' hyperthyroidism and ophthalmopathy. There were TCR beta CDR3 regions amplified from RNA transcripts. With the HTBI primer set, the TCR CDR3 went through a first round of RT-PCR. TCRdb redid the calling of the multiplex PCR reads with MiXCR, one entry per CDR3 protein. The sample records about 500,000 distinct CDR3 sequences, roughly an eighth being singletons. The sequenced sample consisted of blood. The receptors stem from a woman younger than 35 with Graves' hyperthyroidism.

This clonotype has more than one count but fewer than ten. This chain links TRBV7-9 with TRBJ2-1, with 8 bases identical to TRBD2. This CDR3 region has 13 residues. Germline lookup yields CDR1 SEHNR and CDR2 FQNEAQ (reference sequence). V was clipped by 11 bases and J by 2 bases; unmatched bases: 5. The CDR3 bases are TGTGCCTCCGGGACTAGTGCCTACAATGAGCAGTTCTTC. Amino acids: CASGTSAYNEQFF.

V and J are TRBV6-1 and TRBJ1-5; a possible D gene is TRBD1 (6 bases). CDR1 MNHNS and CDR2 SASEGT come from the germline V gene. The V gene lost 8 bases and the J gene lost 2 bases, with 10 bases spanning the gap. The CDR3 is 13 amino acids. CDR3 sequence (DNA): TGTGCCAGCGGGGGACATGGCAATCAGCCCCAGCATTTT. This sequence encodes CASGGHGNQPQHF.

V gene TRBV29-1 combines with J gene TRBJ2-1; D is uncertain. Germline V CDR1 and CDR2: SQVTM, ANQGSEA. V lost 2 bases to trimming and J lost 3 bases, with 5 bases between them. The CDR3 is 12 residues long. In DNA form, the CDR3 reads TGCAGCGTTGAAAGCCTCTACAATGAGCAGTTCTTC. This sequence encodes CSVESLYNEQFF.

The chain has TRBV27 and TRBJ1-2; D is uncertain. This CDR3 has 15 residues. CDR1 and CDR2 from the germline V gene are MNHEY and SMNVEV (reference sequence). V was cut by 0 bases and J by 6 bases, with 14 bases left in between. In nucleotides, the CDR3 is TGTGCCAGCAGTTTATCGTCGAGTACATCGGATGGCTACACCTTC. It translates to CASSLSSSTSDGYTF.

On this clonotype itself: A much larger clone lies a single base off, so this may be a read error. This chain connects TRBV6-2 or TRBV6-3 to TRBJ1-2; a possible D gene is TRBD1 (6 bases). The germline V gene has CDR1 MNHEY and CDR2 SVGEGT. The length of the CDR3 is 15 residues. The CDR3 protein is CVSREPRTANYGYTF. Written as DNA, the CDR3 is TGTGTCAGCAGGGAGCCTAGGACAGCTAACTATGGCTACACCTTC.

The J gene is TRBJ2-2, the V gene TRBV29-1; D is ambiguous. The V gene's germline CDR1 is SQVTM and CDR2 ANQGSEA. Trimming left V 6 bases short and J 8 bases short, with 7 bases between. The CDR3 totals 10 residues. The CDR3 DNA reads TGCAGCGTAGGTGGGGGGGAGCTGTTTTTT. Encoded protein: CSVGGGELFF.

The rearrangement joins TRBV6-6 to TRBJ2-1; TRBD1 matches at 7 bases. The V gene's germline CDR1 is MNHNY and CDR2 SVGAGI (reference sequence). V was clipped by 5 bases and J by 5 bases; unmatched bases: 15. The CDR3 extends over 17 amino acids. Written as DNA, the CDR3 is TGTGCCAGCAGTGGTTCCCCATCCGGGACAGAGCACAATGAGCAGTTCTTC. Amino acids: CASSGSPSGTEHNEQFF.

J is TRBJ2-7 and V is TRBV5-6, with D possibly matching TRBD1 (5 bases). Germline V gives CDR1 SGHDT, CDR2 YYEEEE. Trimming pared 2 bases from V and 2 bases from J, leaving 8 bases between. The CDR3 contains 13 residues. CDR3 coding DNA: TGTGCCAGCAGCTTCGACAGCCCCTACGAGCAGTACGTC. Residues: CASSFDSPYEQYV.

The table lists this clonotype with many counts. J is TRBJ2-5 and V is TRBV13; D is possibly TRBD1 or TRBD2 (5 bases each). Germline values: CDR1 PRHDT, CDR2 FYEKMQ (reference sequence). V was trimmed by 4 bases and J by 3 bases, leaving 12 bases between them. The CDR3 has 14 residues. The CDR3 here is CASSSRGQEETQYF. The CDR3 DNA reads as TGTGCCAGCAGCTCCCGGGGCCAAGAAGAGACCCAGTACTTC.

This clonotype was recorded at least ten times. This chain joins TRBV12-3 or TRBV12-4 and TRBJ2-3, with TRBD1 as a possible D gene (6 bases). This CDR3 region has 14 residues. Trimming stripped 6 bases from V and 2 bases from J, with 12 bases between. The CDR3 nucleotides are TGTGCCAGCAGCCACGACAGGTCCACAGATACGCAGTATTTT. This translates into CASSHDRSTDTQYF.

This clonotype was observed a single time. The V and J genes are TRBV20-1 and TRBJ1-1; D remains ambiguous. V was clipped by 1 base and J by 0 bases, with 9 bases between them. This CDR3 is 14 amino acids long. Germline V gene data show CDR1 as DFQATT and CDR2 as SNEGSKA (reference sequence). The DNA for the CDR3 is TGCAGTGCTAGAGCGGGAGACCTGAACACTGAAGCTTTCTTT. It codes for CSARAGDLNTEAFF.

As for this clonotype: A much larger clone lies a single base off, so this may be a read error. The rearrangement links TRBV5-6 to TRBJ2-7; tentative D call: TRBD2 (6 bases). The germline CDR1 and CDR2 sequences are SGHDT and YYEEEE. V shed 7 bases and J shed 6 bases, with 26 bases lying between them. The length of the CDR3 is 16 residues. CDR3 sequence reads: CASGPDRGREVFEQYV. The CDR3 DNA sequence: TGTGCCAGCGGCCCGGACCGGGGAAGGGAGGTCTTCGAGCAGTACGTC.

This clonotype came up many times. The chain is built from TRBV20-1 and TRBJ1-1; D is undetermined. Trimming removed 0 bases at V and 1 base at J, with 9 bases between. Per the germline V gene, CDR1 is DFQATT and CDR2 is SNEGSKA (reference sequence). The CDR3 sequence is 14 residues long. As DNA, the CDR3 is TGCAGTGCTAGAGATGTGCTGGGGAACACTGAAGCTTTCTTT. Encoded protein: CSARDVLGNTEAFF.

This clonotype was counted a few times. The genes are TRBV9 and TRBJ2-3; 13 bases are a match to TRBD2. This CDR3 has 18 residues. Germline trimming cut 2 bases from V and 4 bases from J; bases unmatched to any gene: 10. Germline CDR1 and CDR2: SGDLS and YYNGEE. Here the CDR3 DNA reads TGTGCCAGCAGCGTGGGGGGACTAGCGGGATCCCAAGCAGATACGCAGTATTTT. This translates into CASSVGGLAGSQADTQYF. Full variable domain (outside the CDR3, taken from reference TRBV9 and TRBJ2-3): DSGVTQTPKHLITATGQRVTLRCSPRSGDLSVYWYQQSLDQGLQFLIQYYNGEERAKGNILERFSAQQFPDLHSELNLSSLELGDSALYFCASSVGGLAGSQADTQYFGPGTRLTVL.

This clonotype has a count of ten or more. V is TRBV6-1 and J is TRBJ2-3, with 12 bases lining up with TRBD2. CDR1 is MNHNS and CDR2 is SASEGT in the germline V gene. There are 15 residues in the CDR3. With 10 bases clipped from V and 5 bases from J, the junction kept 10 bases outside the gene matches. The CDR3: CATSTSGSPGDTQYF. In DNA form, the CDR3 reads TGTGCCACCTCGACTAGCGGGAGCCCGGGAGATACGCAGTATTTT.

This clonotype occurred many times. This sequence joins TRBV11-2 and TRBJ2-3, with TRBD2 identical over 9 bases. The CDR3 totals 15 residues. CDR1 is SGHAT, CDR2 FQNNGV, per germline. The trim removed 6 bases at V and 3 bases at J, leaving 7 bases unmatched. The CDR3 DNA is TGTGCCAGCAGGCTTATAGCGGGAGCGACAGATACGCAGTATTTT. This sequence encodes CASRLIAGATDTQYF.

This clonotype was counted at least ten times. This chain uses TRBV11-2 with TRBJ2-7; unclear D gene. The V end was cut by 1 base, the J end by 0 bases, with 13 bases between. CDR3 length equals 16 residues. CDR1 and CDR2 from the germline V gene are SGHAT and FQNNGV. CDR3 sequence (DNA): TGTGCCAGCAGCTTAGGTCACAGCGTTCCCTCCTACGAGCAGTACGTC. Its translation: CASSLGHSVPSYEQYV.

Turning to this clonotype: It may be a read error: a sequence one base away is much more abundant. The chain employs TRBV3-1 and TRBJ1-5; 7 bases agree with TRBD1. CDR1 LGHDT and CDR2 YNNKEL come from the germline V gene (reference sequence). V was clipped by 2 bases and J by 7 bases; unmatched bases: 8. The CDR3 consists of 15 residues. CDR3 loop: CASSQNRGVRQPQHF. The CDR3 DNA reads TGTGCCAGCAGCCAAAACAGGGGAGTTCGGCAGCCCCAGCATTTT.

This clonotype turned up a few times. A read error is possible here, since a much larger clone lies one base away. The chain couples TRBV18 to TRBJ1-4, with D hard to call. Germline values: CDR1 KGHSH, CDR2 LQKENI. V gave up 3 bases and J gave up 3 bases, with 11 bases separating them. The CDR3 is 15 amino acids. The CDR3 DNA reads TGTGCCAGCTCACCTCGGGCAGACCCTAATGAAAAACTGTTTTTT. Translation: CASSPRADPNEKLFF.

This clonotype was picked up a small number of times. The chain is built from TRBV19 and TRBJ2-4, with a tentative D call TRBD1 (6 bases). Trimming removed 0 bases at V and 8 bases at J, with 11 bases between. Germline V gene sequence: CDR1 LNHDA, CDR2 SQIVND (reference sequence). The length of the CDR3 is 14 residues. The CDR3 reads CASSIDQGRDIQYF. The DNA for the CDR3 is TGTGCCAGTAGTATAGATCAGGGGCGGGACATTCAGTACTTC.

This clonotype was seen only a few times. The chain carries TRBV30 and TRBJ2-1; tentative D call: TRBD2 (5 bases). Germline CDR1 reads GTSNPN; CDR2 reads SVGIG (reference sequence). V lost 3 bases and J 0 bases, leaving 9 bases between the germline ends. CDR3 length equals 14 residues. The CDR3 is CAWSSGTSYNEQFF. The CDR3 DNA reads TGTGCCTGGAGCAGCGGAACCTCCTACAATGAGCAGTTCTTC.